Listed here are 23 T cell receptor beta chains from one sample, sequenced in a study of T cell responses to AZD1222 COVID-19 vaccine. Sequenced by immunoSEQ multiplex PCR; TCRdb stores in-frame clones only, minus some. There are approximately 120,000 clones in the sample; approximately 87% occur only once, and around 10% lies in the top ten. The material sequenced was peripheral blood, taken on day 0 of AZD1222 vaccination. These TCRs come from an adult in good health.

The chain employs TRBV19 and TRBJ1-5, with D hard to call. The CDR3 has 14 residues. V lost 3 bases and J 7 bases, leaving 13 bases between the germline ends. Germline loops: CDR1 LNHDA, CDR2 SQIVND (reference sequence). CDR3 region: CASSISVGYQPQHF. The CDR3 bases are TGTGCCAGTAGTATTTCAGTGGGGTACCAGCCCCAGCATTTT. Looking up the rest from reference TRBV19 and TRBJ1-5 gives the full variable domain: DGGITQSPKYLFRKEGQNVTLSCEQNLNHDAMYWYRQDPGQGLRLIYYSQIVNDFQKGDIAEGYSVSREKKESFPLTVTSAQKNPTAFYLCASSISVGYQPQHFGDGTRLSIL.

The genes are TRBV19 and TRBJ2-1; TRBD2 matches 8 bases. V dropped 7 bases and J dropped 9; count of bases not matched to a gene: 14. CDR3 length: 15 residues. Germline V CDR1 and CDR2: LNHDA, SQIVND (reference sequence). The CDR3 reads CASKPGGRKQGEQFF. In nucleotides, the CDR3 is TGTGCCAGTAAACCTGGCGGGAGGAAGCAGGGTGAGCAGTTCTTC.

The CDR3, as DNA: TGTGCCAGCCCCATGAAAAGGTGTGAGCAGTTCTTC. This sequence encodes CASPMKRCEQFF. The rearrangement links TRBV3-1 (or the pseudogene TRBV3-2) to TRBJ2-1; the D is unclear. The V gene's germline CDR1 is LGHDT and CDR2 YNNKEL (reference sequence). This CDR3 is built from 12 residues. V was cut by 8 bases and J by 9 bases, with 14 bases left in between.

The rearrangement uses TRBV10-1 and TRBJ2-1; TRBD2 matches at 11 bases. V shed 9 bases, J shed 7 bases, and the junction held 11 bases outside the gene matches. The CDR3 loop spans 15 amino acids. Germline CDR1 reads WNHNN; CDR2 reads SYGVQD (reference sequence). As DNA, the CDR3 is TGCGCCAGTACGGGGCTAGCGGGAGGATTGAATGAGCAGTTCTTC. Protein product: CASTGLAGGLNEQFF.

The chain links TRBV10-3 to TRBJ1-5, with D tentatively TRBD1 (5 bases). Germline loops: CDR1 ENHRY, CDR2 SYGVKD. The CDR3 has 14 residues. V shed 8 bases and J shed 3 bases, with 14 bases lying between them. CDR3 in DNA: TGTGCCATCGGAGAAGGCAGGGACAATCAGCCCCAGCATTTT. Protein product: CAIGEGRDNQPQHF.

The chain recombines TRBV6-2 or TRBV6-3 with TRBJ2-1; D possibly corresponds to TRBD1 (5 bases). Germline CDR1 reads MNHEY; CDR2 reads SVGEGT. Trimming pared 2 bases from V and 4 bases from J, leaving 15 bases between. The CDR3 extends over 16 amino acids. The CDR3 coding sequence is TGTGCCAGCAGTTACATCCCCTCGTCAGGGTACAATGAGCAGTTCTTC. Translation gives CASSYIPSSGYNEQFF.

V and J are TRBV14 and TRBJ2-2; D unclear. Trimming pared 3 bases from V and 5 bases from J, leaving 7 bases between. Germline lookup yields CDR1 SGHDN and CDR2 FVKESK. This CDR3 has 13 amino acids. The CDR3 nucleotides read TGTGCCAGCAGCCAGCAATATACCGGGGAGCTGTTTTTT. This translates into CASSQQYTGELFF.

The rearrangement uses TRBV6-2 or TRBV6-3 and TRBJ1-5; D gene unclear. Trimming took off 6 bases at V and 2 bases at J, with 11 bases between the two ends. Germline CDR1 is MNHEY and CDR2 is SVGEGT. The CDR3 consists of 14 residues. CDR3 in amino acids: CASSLILGNQPQHF. CDR3 sequence (DNA): TGTGCCAGCAGCCTGATTTTAGGCAATCAGCCCCAGCATTTT.

The chain carries TRBV28 and TRBJ2-7; D is unresolved. CDR3 length equals 14 residues. V was shortened by 10 bases and J by 2 bases, with 18 bases between the two germline ends. Germline CDR1 reads MDHEN; CDR2 reads SYDVKM. The CDR3: CATFPGGQPYEQYF. CDR3 coding DNA: TGTGCCACCTTCCCCGGTGGGCAGCCCTACGAGCAGTACTTC.

This chain connects TRBV28 to TRBJ1-6; a possible D gene is TRBD1 (5 bases). This CDR3 is built from 15 residues. Trimming cost V 6 bases and J 5 bases, with 14 bases left between them. The V gene's germline CDR1 is MDHEN and CDR2 SYDVKM. CDR3 loop: CASSSWGTDNSPLHF. The CDR3 DNA follows: TGTGCCAGCAGCTCGTGGGGGACGGATAATTCACCCCTCCACTTT.

This clone was counted once. This chain uses TRBV5-6 with TRBJ1-5; a possible D gene is TRBD1 (6 bases). The V end lost 4 bases, the J end lost 7 bases, and 12 bases lay between the germline ends. CDR1 and CDR2 (germline): SGHDT, YYEEEE. The CDR3 contains 13 residues. The CDR3 DNA follows: TGTGCCAGCAGCCAAGGACAGAACCAGCCCCAGCATTTT. As protein: CASSQGQNQPQHF.

The genes are TRBV5-1 and TRBJ2-3; TRBD2 is a possible D gene (6 bases). The length of the CDR3 is 14 residues. Germline V CDR1 and CDR2: SGHRS, YFSETQ. Trimming shortened V by 6 bases and J by 1 base, and 12 bases separated the two germline ends. CDR3 in DNA: TGCGCCAGCACCCGGACGGGGGGCACAGATACGCAGTATTTT. As protein: CASTRTGGTDTQYF. Full variable domain (remainder filled in from reference TRBV5-1 and TRBJ2-3): KAGVTQTPRYLIKTRGQQVTLSCSPISGHRSVSWYQQTPGQGLQFLFEYFSETQRNKGNFPGRFSGRQFSNSRSEMNVSTLELGDSALYLCASTRTGGTDTQYFGPGTRLTVL.

V usage is TRBV28 and J usage is TRBJ1-2; 10 bases map to TRBD1. This CDR3 is 15 amino acids long. The V gene end was trimmed by 6 bases and the J gene end by 7 bases; junction bases not matched to a gene: 11. Germline CDR1 MDHEN, CDR2 SYDVKM. CDR3 nucleotides: TGTGCCAGCAGCCTCATGGGACAGGGGTATGGTGGCTACACCTTC. It is translated as CASSLMGQGYGGYTF.

The chain has TRBV2 and TRBJ2-1; 8 bases map to TRBD1. From germline, CDR1 is SNHLY and CDR2 FYNNEI. V shed 11 bases, J shed 6 bases, and the junction held 12 bases outside the gene matches. This CDR3 has 14 residues. The CDR3 reads CASSPTTGANEQFF. CDR3 DNA sequence: TGTGCCTCCTCGCCGACGACAGGGGCCAATGAGCAGTTCTTC.

The rearrangement links TRBV28 to TRBJ2-1, with D maybe TRBD1 (6 bases). Germline loops: CDR1 MDHEN, CDR2 SYDVKM. CDR3 size: 14 residues. V gave up 6 bases and J gave up 3 bases, with 12 bases separating them. CDR3 nucleotide sequence: TGTGCCAGCAGGCCGGGACAATACTACAATGAGCAGTTCTTC. Protein product: CASRPGQYYNEQFF.

The V gene is TRBV19, the J gene TRBJ1-2, with a possible D match to TRBD1 (5 bases). The V end was cut by 3 bases, the J end by 4 bases, with 15 bases between. CDR1 LNHDA and CDR2 SQIVND come from the germline V gene (reference sequence). The CDR3 runs to 15 residues. In DNA, the CDR3 is TGTGCCAGTAGTATGGGTCTACAGGAGATCTATGGCTACACCTTC. Translating it yields CASSMGLQEIYGYTF.

The chain combines TRBV28 with TRBJ2-7; D perhaps matches TRBD2 (5 bases). Between the trimmed V and J ends, which lost 4 bases and 12 bases, there was a span of 22 bases. CDR1 and CDR2 from the germline V gene are MDHEN and SYDVKM. The CDR3 has 14 amino acids. CDR3 sequence (DNA): TGTGCCAGCAGTTCGACCCCGACGGCGGCGGGTGCGTACTTC. Protein sequence: CASSSTPTAAGAYF.

V usage is TRBV27 and J usage is TRBJ2-7; D possibly corresponds to TRBD1 (6 bases). V was clipped by 5 bases and J by 3 bases, with 20 bases between them. The germline gives CDR1 MNHEY, CDR2 SMNVEV (reference sequence). The length of the CDR3 is 16 residues. CDR3 protein: CASSKRDTRGIYEQYF. The CDR3 DNA is TGTGCCAGCAGTAAACGGGACACTAGGGGCATCTACGAGCAGTACTTC.

This sequence joins TRBV12-3 or TRBV12-4 and TRBJ2-7, with unresolved D. V dropped 3 bases and J dropped 2 bases, with 2 bases sitting between them. The CDR3 extends over 11 amino acids. The chain's CDR3 is CASSLTYEQYF. In DNA form, the CDR3 reads TGTGCCAGCAGTTTGACCTACGAGCAGTACTTC.

A single count supports this clone. The gene calls are TRBV7-9 and TRBJ1-2, with D hard to call. This CDR3 region has 13 residues. Germline V gene sequence: CDR1 SEHNR, CDR2 FQNEAQ (reference sequence). V lost 1 base and J lost 8, with 11 bases in between. The CDR3 sequence is CASSLDSFGGYTF. CDR3 bases: TGTGCCAGCAGCTTAGACAGCTTTGGGGGCTACACCTTC.

The chain employs TRBV6-6 and TRBJ2-7; 9 bases match TRBD2. The CDR3 consists of 15 residues. Germline assignment: CDR1 MNHNY and CDR2 SVGAGI (reference sequence). V was pared by 4 bases and J by 3 bases, with 7 bases of the junction left unmatched. CDR3 DNA sequence: TGTGCCAGCAGTTCACTGGCGGGAGGGTTCTACGAGCAGTACTTC. It codes for CASSSLAGGFYEQYF.

The V gene is TRBV18, the J gene TRBJ2-2, with D uncertain. This CDR3 comprises 11 residues. The V gene lost 5 bases and the J gene lost 6 bases, with 4 bases spanning the gap. The germline V gene encodes CDR1 KGHSH and CDR2 LQKENI. CDR3 residues: CASSTAGELFF. The CDR3 bases are TGTGCCAGCTCAACGGCCGGGGAGCTGTTTTTT.

The chain recombines TRBV7-6 with TRBJ2-3; D could derive from TRBD1 or TRBD2 (6 bases each). CDR3 length: 15 residues. V lost 8 bases to trimming and J lost 6 bases, with 21 bases between them. The germline V gene encodes CDR1 SGHVS and CDR2 FNYEAQ. CDR3 in amino acids: CASARGPGEADTQYF. DNA of the CDR3: TGTGCCAGCGCCCGGGGGCCCGGAGAGGCGGATACGCAGTATTTT.